The clone carrying this T cell receptor (beta chain) has only a few counts. The TCRbeta library was prepared with unique molecular identifiers. TCRdb re-called the PCR reads through MiXCR, storing one row per CDR3 protein. Of approximately 1,000,000 distinct CDR3 sequences detected, less than 30% appear once; the ten largest clones hold roughly 28%. The CDR3 is made up of 15 amino acids. Germline CDR1 MNHEY, CDR2 SVGEGT. V shed 4 bases and J shed 1 base, with 12 bases lying between them. This record comes from a study of T-cell reconstitution after alpha-beta-depleted transplantation in children. The source material was PBMCs, mostly from graft donor cells, sampled 360 days after TCRalphabeta/CD19-depleted stem cell transplant. The clonotype comes from a boy in the first two years of life who had a stem cell transplant for SCID, so the T cells may come from the graft donor. This chain connects TRBV6-2 or TRBV6-3 to TRBJ2-3; maybe TRBD2 (6 bases). The CDR3 bases are TGTGCCAGCAGTTCCGGCGGGACCGGCACAGATACGCAGTATTTT. This codes for CASSSGGTGTDTQYF.